Detailed here is one T cell receptor (beta chain). This table comes from immunoSEQ multiplex PCR, and its TCRdb copy is limited to in-frame clones, with some not included. Among about 150,000 clones listed, around 82% were seen once. The sample originates from a study of blood T cell repertoires in COVID-19. Germline CDR1 is SEHNR and CDR2 is FQNEAQ (reference sequence). With 5 bases removed from V and 1 base from J, the gap between germline ends came to 9 bases. The CDR3 runs 14 residues. The sample taken for sequencing was peripheral blood. The receptor was derived from a man between 65 and 85 years old with active or convalescent COVID-19. This sequence joins TRBV7-9 and TRBJ1-5; the D is unclear. The CDR3 spells CASSPGMSNQPQHF. Written as DNA, the CDR3 is TGTGCCAGCAGCCCCGGGATGAGCAATCAGCCCCAGCATTTT. The full variable domain, in which reference TRBV7-9 and TRBJ1-5 provide the parts outside the CDR3, is DTGVSQNPRHKITKRGQNVTFRCDPISEHNRLYWYRQTLGQGPEFLTYFQNEAQLEKSRLLSDRFSAERPKGSFSTLEIQRTEQGDSAMYLCASSPGMSNQPQHFGDGTRLSIL.